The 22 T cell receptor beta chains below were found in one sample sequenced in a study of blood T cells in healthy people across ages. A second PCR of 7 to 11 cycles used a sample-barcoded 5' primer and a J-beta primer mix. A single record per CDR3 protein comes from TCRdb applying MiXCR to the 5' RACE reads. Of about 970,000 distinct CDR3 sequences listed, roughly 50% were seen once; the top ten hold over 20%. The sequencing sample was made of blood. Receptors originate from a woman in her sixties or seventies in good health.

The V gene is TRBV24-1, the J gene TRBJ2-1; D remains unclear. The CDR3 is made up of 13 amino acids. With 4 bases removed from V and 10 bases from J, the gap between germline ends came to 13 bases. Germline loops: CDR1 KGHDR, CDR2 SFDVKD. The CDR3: CATSDSAPDEQFF. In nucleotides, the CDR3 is TGTGCCACCAGTGACTCCGCCCCCGACGAGCAGTTCTTC.

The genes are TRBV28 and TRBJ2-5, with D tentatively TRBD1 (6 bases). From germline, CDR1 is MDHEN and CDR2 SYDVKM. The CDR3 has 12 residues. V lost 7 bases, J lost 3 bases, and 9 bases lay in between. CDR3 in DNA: TGTGCCAGCACCCGGACAGAAGAGACCCAGTACTTC. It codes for CASTRTEETQYF.

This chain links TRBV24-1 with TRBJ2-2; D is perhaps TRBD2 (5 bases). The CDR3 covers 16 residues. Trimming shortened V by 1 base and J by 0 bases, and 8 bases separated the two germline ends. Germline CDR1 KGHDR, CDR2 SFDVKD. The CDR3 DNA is TGTGCCACCAGTGATTTATCCGGGGCGAACACCGGGGAGCTGTTTTTT. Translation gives CATSDLSGANTGELFF.

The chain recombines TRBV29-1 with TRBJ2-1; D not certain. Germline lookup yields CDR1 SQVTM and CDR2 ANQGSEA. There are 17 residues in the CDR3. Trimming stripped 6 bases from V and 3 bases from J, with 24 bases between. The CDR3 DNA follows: TGCAGCGTCGCCTCTATCGGCGCTCCGAGCAACTACAATGAGCAGTTCTTC. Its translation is CSVASIGAPSNYNEQFF.

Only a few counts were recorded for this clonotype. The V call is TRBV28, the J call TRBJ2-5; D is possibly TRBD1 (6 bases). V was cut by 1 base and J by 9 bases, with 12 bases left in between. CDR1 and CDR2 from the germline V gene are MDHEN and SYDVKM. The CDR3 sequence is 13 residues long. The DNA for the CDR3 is TGTGCCAGCAGTTTATTGGGAAAGGGGGCCCAGTACTTC. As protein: CASSLLGKGAQYF.

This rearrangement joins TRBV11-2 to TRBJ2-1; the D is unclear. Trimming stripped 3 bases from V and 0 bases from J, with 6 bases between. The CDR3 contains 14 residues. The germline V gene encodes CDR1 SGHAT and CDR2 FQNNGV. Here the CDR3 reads CASSFGDSYNEQFF. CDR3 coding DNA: TGTGCCAGCAGCTTCGGAGACTCCTACAATGAGCAGTTCTTC. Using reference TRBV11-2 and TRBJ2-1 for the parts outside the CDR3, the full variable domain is EAGVAQSPRYKIIEKRQSVAFWCNPISGHATLYWYQQILGQGPKLLIQFQNNGVVDDSQLPKDRFSAERLKGVDSTLKIQPAKLEDSAVYLCASSFGDSYNEQFFGPGTRLTVL.

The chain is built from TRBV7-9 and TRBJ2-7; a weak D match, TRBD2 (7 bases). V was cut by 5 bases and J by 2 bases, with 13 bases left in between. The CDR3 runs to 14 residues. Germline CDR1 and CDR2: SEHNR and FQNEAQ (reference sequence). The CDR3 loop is CASSERGRAYEQYF. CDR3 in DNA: TGTGCCAGCAGCGAGAGGGGGAGGGCCTACGAGCAGTACTTC.

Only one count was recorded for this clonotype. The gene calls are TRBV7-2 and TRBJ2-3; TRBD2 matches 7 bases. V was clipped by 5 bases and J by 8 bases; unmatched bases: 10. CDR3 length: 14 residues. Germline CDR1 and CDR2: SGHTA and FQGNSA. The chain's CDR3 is CASSPGLSYGTQYF. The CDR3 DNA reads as TGTGCCAGCAGCCCGGGACTATCGTACGGTACGCAGTATTTT.

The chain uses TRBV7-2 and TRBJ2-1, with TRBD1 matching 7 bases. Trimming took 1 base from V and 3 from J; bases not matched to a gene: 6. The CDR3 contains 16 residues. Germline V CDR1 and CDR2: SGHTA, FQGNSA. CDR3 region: CASSLEGTAFYNEQFF. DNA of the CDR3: TGTGCCAGCAGCTTAGAGGGGACAGCTTTCTACAATGAGCAGTTCTTC.

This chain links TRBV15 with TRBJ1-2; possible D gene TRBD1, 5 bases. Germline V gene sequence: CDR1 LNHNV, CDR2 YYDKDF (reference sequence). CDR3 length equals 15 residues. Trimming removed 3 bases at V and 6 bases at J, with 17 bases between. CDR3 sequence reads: CATSSLDSLLDGYTF. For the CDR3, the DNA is TGTGCCACCAGCAGTCTCGACAGCCTACTGGATGGCTACACCTTC.

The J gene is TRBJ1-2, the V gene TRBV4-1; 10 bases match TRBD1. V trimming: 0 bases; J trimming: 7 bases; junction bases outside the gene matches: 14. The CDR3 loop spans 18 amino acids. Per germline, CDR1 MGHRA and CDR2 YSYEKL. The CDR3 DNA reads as TGCGCCAGCAGCCAAGAGGGGAGACAGGGGGCCGAGTGGGGTGGCTACACCTTC. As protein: CASSQEGRQGAEWGGYTF.

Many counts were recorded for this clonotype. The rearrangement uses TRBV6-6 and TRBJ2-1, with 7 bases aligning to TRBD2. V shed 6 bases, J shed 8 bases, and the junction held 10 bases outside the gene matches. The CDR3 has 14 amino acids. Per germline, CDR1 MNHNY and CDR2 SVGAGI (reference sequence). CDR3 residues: CASRPLAFNYEQFF. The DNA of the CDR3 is TGTGCCAGCAGGCCACTAGCGTTTAACTATGAGCAGTTCTTC.

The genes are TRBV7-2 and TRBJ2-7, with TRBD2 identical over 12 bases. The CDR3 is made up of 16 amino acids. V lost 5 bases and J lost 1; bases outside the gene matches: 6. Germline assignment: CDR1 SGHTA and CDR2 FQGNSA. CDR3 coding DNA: TGTGCCAGCAGCCCCACTAGCGGGAGGCCGTCCTACGAGCAGTACTTC. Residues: CASSPTSGRPSYEQYF.

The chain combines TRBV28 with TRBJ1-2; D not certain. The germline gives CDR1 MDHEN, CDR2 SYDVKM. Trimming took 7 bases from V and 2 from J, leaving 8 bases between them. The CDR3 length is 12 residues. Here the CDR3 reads CASNLSNYGYTF. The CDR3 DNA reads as TGTGCCAGCAACCTATCAAACTATGGCTACACCTTC.

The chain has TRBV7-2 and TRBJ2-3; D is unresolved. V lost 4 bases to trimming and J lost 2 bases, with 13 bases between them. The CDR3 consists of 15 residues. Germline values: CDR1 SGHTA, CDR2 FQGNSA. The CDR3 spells CASSSSRQNTDTQYF. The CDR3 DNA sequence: TGTGCCAGCAGCTCGAGCAGACAAAACACAGATACGCAGTATTTT.

Here the CDR3 DNA reads TGCAGTGCCCCAACAACTTATCCCGGGACGGGGGGCTACAATGAGCAGTTCTTC. Residues: CSAPTTYPGTGGYNEQFF. The J gene is TRBJ2-1, the V gene TRBV20-1, with 7 bases lining up with TRBD2. CDR1 DFQATT and CDR2 SNEGSKA come from the germline V gene (reference sequence). J lost 3 bases, V lost 6 bases, and 20 bases had no gene match. This CDR3 has 18 residues.

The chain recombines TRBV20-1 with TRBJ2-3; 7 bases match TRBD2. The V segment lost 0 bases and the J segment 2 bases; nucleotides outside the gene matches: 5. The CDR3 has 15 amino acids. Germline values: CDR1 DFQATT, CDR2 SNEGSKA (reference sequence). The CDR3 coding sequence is TGCAGTGCTAGAGATTCGGGGGGATACACAGATACGCAGTATTTT. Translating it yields CSARDSGGYTDTQYF.

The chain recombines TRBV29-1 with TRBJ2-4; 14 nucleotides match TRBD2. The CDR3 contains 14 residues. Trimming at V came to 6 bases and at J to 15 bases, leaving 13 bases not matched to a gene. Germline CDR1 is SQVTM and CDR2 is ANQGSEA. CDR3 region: CSVVGLAGEGERYF. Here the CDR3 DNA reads TGCAGCGTCGTGGGACTAGCGGGAGAGGGCGAGCGGTACTTC. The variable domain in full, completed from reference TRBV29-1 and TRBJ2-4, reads SAVISQKPSRDICQRGTSLTIQCQVDSQVTMMFWYRQQPGQSLTLIATANQGSEATYESGFVIDKFPISRPNLTFSTLTVSNMSPEDSSIYLCSVVGLAGEGERYFGAGTRLSVL.

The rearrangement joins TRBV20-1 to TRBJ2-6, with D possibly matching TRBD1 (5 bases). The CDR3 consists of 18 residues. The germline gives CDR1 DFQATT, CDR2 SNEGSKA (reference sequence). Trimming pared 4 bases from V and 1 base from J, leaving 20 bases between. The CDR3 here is CSATQGLGIGSGANVLTF. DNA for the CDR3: TGCAGTGCTACTCAGGGTTTGGGGATCGGGTCTGGGGCCAACGTCCTGACTTTC.

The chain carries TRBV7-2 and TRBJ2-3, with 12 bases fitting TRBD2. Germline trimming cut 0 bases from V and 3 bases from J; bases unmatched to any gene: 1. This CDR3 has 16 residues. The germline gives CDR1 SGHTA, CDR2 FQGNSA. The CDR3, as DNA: TGTGCCAGCAGCTTAGCGGGGACTAGCGGGACAGATACGCAGTATTTT. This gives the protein CASSLAGTSGTDTQYF.

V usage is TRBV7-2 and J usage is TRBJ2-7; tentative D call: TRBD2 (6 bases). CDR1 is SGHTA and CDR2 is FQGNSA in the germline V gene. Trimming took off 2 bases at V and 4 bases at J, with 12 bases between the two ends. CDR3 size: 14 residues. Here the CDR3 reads CASSLRRDEYEQYF. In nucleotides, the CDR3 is TGTGCCAGCAGCTTAAGGCGGGATGAGTACGAGCAGTACTTC.

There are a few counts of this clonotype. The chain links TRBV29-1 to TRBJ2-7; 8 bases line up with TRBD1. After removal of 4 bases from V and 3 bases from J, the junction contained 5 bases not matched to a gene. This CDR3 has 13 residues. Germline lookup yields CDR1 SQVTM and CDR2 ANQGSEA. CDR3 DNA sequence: TGCAGCGTTGGGCAGGGGGCACGCTACGAGCAGTACTTC. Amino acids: CSVGQGARYEQYF.